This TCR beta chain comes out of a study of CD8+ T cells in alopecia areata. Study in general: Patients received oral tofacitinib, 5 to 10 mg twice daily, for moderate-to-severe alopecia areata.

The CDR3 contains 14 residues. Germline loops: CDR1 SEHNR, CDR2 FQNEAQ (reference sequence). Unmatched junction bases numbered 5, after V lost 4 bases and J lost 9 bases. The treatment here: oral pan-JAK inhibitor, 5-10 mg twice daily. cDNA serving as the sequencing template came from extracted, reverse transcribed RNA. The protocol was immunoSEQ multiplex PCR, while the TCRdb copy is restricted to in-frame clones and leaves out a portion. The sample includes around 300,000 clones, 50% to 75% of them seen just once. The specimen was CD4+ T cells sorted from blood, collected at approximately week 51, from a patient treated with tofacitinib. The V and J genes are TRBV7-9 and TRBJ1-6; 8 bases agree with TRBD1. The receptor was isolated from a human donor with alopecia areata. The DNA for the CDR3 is TGTGCCAGCAGCTACGCAGGGGGCCCTTCACCCCTCCACTTT. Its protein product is CASSYAGGPSPLHF.